This is a list of T cell receptor beta chains from one sample in a study of T cell repertoires in cytomegalovirus infection. TCRdb re-called the reads with MiXCR, one entry per CDR3 protein. The sample shows around 300,000 distinct CDR3 sequences, around 25% of them seen only once. The source material was PBMCs. Receptors originate from a human donor in good health (CMV status not recorded). Some clones in this sample may be carry-over from other donors' samples. CDR3s leave out the opening cysteine and the closing phenylalanine or tryptophan.

cdr3_aa: ASRNRQGGLQAKNIQY
v_call: TRBV28

cdr3_aa: SARDPTGGSDTEAF
v_call: TRBV20-1

cdr3_aa: ASSPWDSSYEQY
v_call: TRBV3-1

cdr3_aa: ASRGAGGNYEQY
v_call: TRBV12-3/TRBV12-4

cdr3_aa: ASRPTQGFGGYT
v_call: TRBV28

cdr3_aa: SGKGTDQETQY
v_call: TRBV29-1

cdr3_aa: SARDPSGVGEKLF
v_call: TRBV20-1

cdr3_aa: ASSVTPTGPYEQY
v_call: TRBV11-2

cdr3_aa: ASSPRASGRVAQY
v_call: TRBV28

cdr3_aa: ASSLGFSGGYEQY
v_call: TRBV7-2

cdr3_aa: ASREQGGGNIQY
v_call: TRBV6-1

cdr3_aa: SAHRGFDEKLF
v_call: TRBV20-1

cdr3_aa: ASRAQRDYAGNTIY
v_call: TRBV2

cdr3_aa: ASSIGKTSLIQFTQY
v_call: TRBV19

cdr3_aa: ASSFPSVNEQF
v_call: TRBV7-9

cdr3_aa: ASSDLLRDEQF
v_call: TRBV6-1

cdr3_aa: ASRSGGLSTNEKLF
v_call: TRBV6-5

cdr3_aa: ASSWGQPGVDEQF
v_call: TRBV7-9

cdr3_aa: ASRSGETDSNQPQH
v_call: TRBV28

cdr3_aa: ASSLGWGNNEQF
v_call: TRBV7-4

cdr3_aa: SVRRPGATEAF
v_call: TRBV29-1

cdr3_aa: SVGRSSGNTIY
v_call: TRBV29-1

cdr3_aa: SVDQTQETQY
v_call: TRBV29-1

cdr3_aa: ASSRSGTSGSYEQY
v_call: TRBV7-2

cdr3_aa: ASSQVSRGRQETQY
v_call: TRBV3-1

cdr3_aa: ASRPDRLPPQETQY
v_call: TRBV11-2